The source of this TCR beta chain is a study of T-cell memory formation after mild COVID-19. Study results and limitations: The study detected some responding clones in pre-infection memory, suggesting cross-reactive memory joined. Clones contracting over day 15 to 85 were CD4/CD8 balanced, with later expanders leaning CD4+.

Each CDR3 protein gets one entry after TCRdb re-called the 5' RACE reads with MiXCR. The sample yields about 200,000 distinct CDR3 sequences, just over 9.5% seen once. On this clonotype: Its antigen is not identified.

Looked up from germline, CDR1 is SGHTA and CDR2 is FQGNSA. CDR3 length: 14 amino acids. V was shortened by 1 base and J by 2 bases, with 9 bases between the two germline ends. The rearrangement joins TRBV7-2 to TRBJ2-7; D remains unclear. Sequencing used PBMCs or a T cell subset sorted from them (not recorded which). This TCR came from a young man who had mild COVID-19 (a few samples of this study predate the infection). Cell type and time point are not known. The CDR3 sequence: CASSLVGRAYEQYF. In DNA, the CDR3 is TGTGCCAGCAGCTTAGTCGGCAGAGCCTACGAGCAGTACTTC.